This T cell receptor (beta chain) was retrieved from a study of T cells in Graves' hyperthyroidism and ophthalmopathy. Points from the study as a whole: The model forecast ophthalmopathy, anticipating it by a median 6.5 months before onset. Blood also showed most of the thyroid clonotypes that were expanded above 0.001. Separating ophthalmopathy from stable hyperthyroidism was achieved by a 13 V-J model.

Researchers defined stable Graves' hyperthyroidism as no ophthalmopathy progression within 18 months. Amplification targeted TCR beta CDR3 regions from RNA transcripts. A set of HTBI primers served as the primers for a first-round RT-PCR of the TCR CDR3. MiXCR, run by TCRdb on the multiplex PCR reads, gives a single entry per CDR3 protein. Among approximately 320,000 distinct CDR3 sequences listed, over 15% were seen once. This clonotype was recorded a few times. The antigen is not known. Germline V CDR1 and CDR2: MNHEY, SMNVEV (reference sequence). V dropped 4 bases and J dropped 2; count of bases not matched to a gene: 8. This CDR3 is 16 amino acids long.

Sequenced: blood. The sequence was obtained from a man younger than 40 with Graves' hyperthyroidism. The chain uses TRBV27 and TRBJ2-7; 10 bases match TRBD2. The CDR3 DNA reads TGTGCCAGCAGTTCTAGCGGGGGTACCACAACCTACGAGCAGTACTTC. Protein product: CASSSSGGTTTYEQYF.